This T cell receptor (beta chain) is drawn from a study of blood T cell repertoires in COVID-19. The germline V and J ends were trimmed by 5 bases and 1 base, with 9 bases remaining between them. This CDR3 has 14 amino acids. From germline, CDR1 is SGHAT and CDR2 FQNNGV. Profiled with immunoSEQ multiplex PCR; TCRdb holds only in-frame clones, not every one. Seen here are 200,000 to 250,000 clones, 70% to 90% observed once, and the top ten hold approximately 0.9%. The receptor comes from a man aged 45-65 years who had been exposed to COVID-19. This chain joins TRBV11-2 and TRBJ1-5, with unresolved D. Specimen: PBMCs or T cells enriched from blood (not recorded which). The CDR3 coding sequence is TGTGCCAGCAGCCACTCGGGGAGCAATCAGCCCCAGCATTTT. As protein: CASSHSGSNQPQHF.